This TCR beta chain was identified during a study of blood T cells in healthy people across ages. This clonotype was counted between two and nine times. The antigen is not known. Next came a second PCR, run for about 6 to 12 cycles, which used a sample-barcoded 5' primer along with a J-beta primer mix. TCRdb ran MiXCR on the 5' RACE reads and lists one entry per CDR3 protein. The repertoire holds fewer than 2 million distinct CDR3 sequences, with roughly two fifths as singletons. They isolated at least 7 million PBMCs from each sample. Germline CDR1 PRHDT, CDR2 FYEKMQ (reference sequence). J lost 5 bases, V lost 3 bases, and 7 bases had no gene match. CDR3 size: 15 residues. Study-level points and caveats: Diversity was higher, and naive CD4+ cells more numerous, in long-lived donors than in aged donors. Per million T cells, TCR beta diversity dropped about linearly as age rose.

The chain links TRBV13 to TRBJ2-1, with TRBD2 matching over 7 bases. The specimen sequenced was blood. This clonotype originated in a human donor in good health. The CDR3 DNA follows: TGTGCCAGCAGCTTGGCGGGGGTGCGGAACAATGAGCAGTTCTTC. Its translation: CASSLAGVRNNEQFF.